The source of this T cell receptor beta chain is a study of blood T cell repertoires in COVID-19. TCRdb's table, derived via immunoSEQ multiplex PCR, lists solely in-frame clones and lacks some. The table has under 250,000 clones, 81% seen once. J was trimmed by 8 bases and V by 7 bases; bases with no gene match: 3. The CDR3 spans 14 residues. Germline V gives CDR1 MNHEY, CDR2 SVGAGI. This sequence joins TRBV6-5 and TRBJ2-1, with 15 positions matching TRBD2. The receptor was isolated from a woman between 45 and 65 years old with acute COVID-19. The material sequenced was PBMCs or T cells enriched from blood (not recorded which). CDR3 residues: CASIGTSGRYEQFF. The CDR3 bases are TGTGCCAGCATAGGGACTAGCGGGAGGTATGAGCAGTTCTTC.